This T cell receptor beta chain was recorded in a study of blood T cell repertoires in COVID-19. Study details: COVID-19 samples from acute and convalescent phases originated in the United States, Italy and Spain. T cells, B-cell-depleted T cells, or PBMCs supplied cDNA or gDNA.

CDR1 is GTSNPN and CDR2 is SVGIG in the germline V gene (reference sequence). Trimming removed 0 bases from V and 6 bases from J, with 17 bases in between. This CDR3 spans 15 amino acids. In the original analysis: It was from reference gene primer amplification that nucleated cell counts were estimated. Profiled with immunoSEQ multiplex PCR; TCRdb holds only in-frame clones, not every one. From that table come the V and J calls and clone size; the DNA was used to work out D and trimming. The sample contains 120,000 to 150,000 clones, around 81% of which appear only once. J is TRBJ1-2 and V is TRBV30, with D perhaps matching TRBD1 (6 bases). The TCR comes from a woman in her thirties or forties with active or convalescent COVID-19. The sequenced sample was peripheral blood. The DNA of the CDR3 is TGTGCCTGGAGTGTACACCCTCGCACAGGGCATGGCTACACCTTC. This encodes CAWSVHPRTGHGYTF.